The 3 T cell receptor beta chains below were found in one sample sequenced in a study of T cell repertoires in cytomegalovirus infection. TCRdb reprocessed the reads with MiXCR, giving one entry per CDR3 protein. This table has tens of thousands of distinct CDR3 sequences, 21% appearing once. The antigens of these receptors remain unknown. This specimen was CD8+ T cells from cultured PBMCs, taken from culture after CMV antigen stimulation. The receptor set was obtained from a human donor in good health (CMV status not recorded). Some clones in this sample may be carry-over from other donors' samples.

The rearrangement joins TRBV6-6 to TRBJ1-1; D is unresolved. The V gene's germline CDR1 is MNHNY and CDR2 SVGAGI (reference sequence). The length of the CDR3 is 13 residues. Trimming cost V 10 bases and J 1 base, with 13 bases left between them. In DNA, the CDR3 is TGTGCCACCGAGGAGAGTAAGAACACTGAAGCTTTCTTT. Amino acids: CATEESKNTEAFF.

This clonotype has a handful of counts. The genes are TRBV12-3 or TRBV12-4 and TRBJ1-5; D possibly corresponds to TRBD1 (6 bases). This CDR3 contains 14 residues. V was clipped by 2 bases and J by 5 bases, with 10 bases between them. CDR3 nucleotide sequence: TGTGCCAGCAGTTTACCAGGGGCTTATCAGCCCCAGCATTTT. Encoded protein: CASSLPGAYQPQHF.

V and J are TRBV28 and TRBJ2-1; TRBD1 or TRBD2 may be the D gene (5 bases each). CDR3 size: 17 residues. V lost 1 base and J 9 bases, leaving 22 bases between the germline ends. In germline, CDR1 is MDHEN, CDR2 SYDVKM. The DNA of the CDR3 is TGTGCCAGCAGTTTATTCGTCGGGGCGCCAGCTGAGGGTGAGCAGTTCTTC. Translation: CASSLFVGAPAEGEQFF.